Listed below are T cell receptor beta chains from one sample, sequenced in a study of cytomegalovirus exposure and HLA in healthy donors. Clones were read by immunoSEQ multiplex PCR, and TCRdb kept only the in-frame ones, dropping some. The sample holds about 140,000 clones, approximately 86% seen once. Sequencing input: PBMCs. These receptors came from a woman aged 40 to 49 in good health and CMV-seronegative. Each CDR3 is given with its conserved first and last residue. A D gene is named only where the DNA matches it firmly. Rows may omit the clone size; those that give it use once, few, many or a size class.

>.|.|TRBJ1-4|TRBV19|15
CASSPPGGGNEKLFF
TGTGCCAGTAGTCCCCCTGGGGGGGGCAATGAAAAACTGTTTTTT
>TRBD1|.|TRBJ1-5|TRBV7-9|17
CSSSLAVTGGSNQPQHF
TGTTCCAGCAGCTTAGCGGTGACAGGGGGTTCCAATCAGCCCCAGCATTTT
>TRBD1|.|TRBJ1-1|TRBV10-3|13
CAIRGQDLTGAFF
TGTGCCATCAGAGGACAGGACCTAACCGGAGCTTTCTTT
>.|.|TRBJ2-7|TRBV28|13
CASRPYRDHEQYF
TGTGCCAGCAGGCCCTACAGGGACCACGAGCAGTACTTC
>TRBD1|.|TRBJ2-7|TRBV30|11
CARGGGHEQYF
TGTGCCCGAGGGGGCGGCCACGAGCAGTACTTC
>.|.|TRBJ2-7|TRBV9|12
CASSAQDYEQYF
TGTGCCAGCAGCGCGCAGGACTACGAGCAGTACTTC
>.|.|TRBJ2-1|TRBV5-5|13
CASSFARNNEQFF
TGTGCCAGCAGCTTCGCCAGAAACAATGAGCAGTTCTTC
>TRBD2|.|TRBJ2-1|TRBV7-2|15
CASSLSLAGGLEQFF
TGTGCCAGCAGCTTAAGCCTAGCGGGAGGCCTAGAGCAGTTCTTC
>TRBD2|.|TRBJ2-7|TRBV7-6|15
CASSLGTSGSYEQYF
TGTGCCAGCAGCCTCGGAACTAGCGGCTCCTACGAGCAGTACTTC
>TRBD2|.|TRBJ2-7|TRBV4-3|18
CASSQDTWQAAGAYEQYF
TGCGCCAGCAGCCAAGATACGTGGCAGGCAGCGGGAGCTTACGAGCAGTACTTC
>TRBD1|.|TRBJ2-7|TRBV11-3|17
CASSLDLTGDSPYEQYF
TGTGCCAGCAGCTTAGATCTAACAGGGGATAGCCCCTACGAGCAGTACTTC
>TRBD1|.|TRBJ1-2|TRBV7-6|15
CASSGSGGAQDGYTF
TGTGCCAGCAGCGGATCAGGGGGCGCGCAGGATGGCTACACCTTC
>TRBD1|.|TRBJ1-1|TRBV23-1|15
CASSHSEDRGPEAFF
TGCGCCAGCAGTCACTCCGAAGACAGGGGTCCTGAAGCTTTCTTT
>.|.|TRBJ2-3|TRBV6-5|16
CASSYSSWGRPDTQYF
TGTGCCAGCAGTTACTCGAGTTGGGGGCGCCCAGATACGCAGTATTTT
>.|.|TRBJ2-1|TRBV11-3|14
CASSFNAVYNEQFF
TGTGCCAGCAGCTTCAACGCAGTTTACAATGAGCAGTTCTTC
>TRBD1|.|TRBJ2-3|TRBV5-1|17
CASSSMTGGKSTDTQYF
TGCGCCAGCAGCTCAATGACAGGGGGCAAGAGCACAGATACGCAGTATTTT
>.|few|TRBJ2-7|TRBV4-1|15
CASSQEDGYYYEQYF
TGCGCCAGCAGCCAAGAGGATGGGTACTACTACGAGCAGTACTTC
>TRBD1|.|TRBJ2-7|TRBV11-3|15
CASSLGTGAMYEQYF
TGTGCCAGCAGCTTAGGGACAGGGGCTATGTACGAGCAGTACTTC
>TRBD1|.|TRBJ2-7|TRBV6-1|14
CASRGQVRSYEQYF
TGTGCCAGCAGGGGACAGGTCAGATCCTACGAGCAGTACTTC
>.|few|TRBJ2-7|TRBV2|11
CASSGTYEQYF
TGTGCCAGCAGCGGGACCTACGAGCAGTACTTC
>TRBD2|.|TRBJ2-1|TRBV9|17
CASSVGSGGRSNNEQFF
TGTGCCAGCAGCGTAGGATCGGGCGGGAGGTCCAACAATGAGCAGTTCTTC
>.|.|TRBJ1-5|TRBV4-1|15
CASSQDRGRGQPQHF
TGCGCCAGCAGCCAAGATAGAGGGAGGGGTCAGCCCCAGCATTTT
>TRBD1|once|TRBJ1-1|TRBV7-8|17
CASRWETGSTRGTEAFF
TGTGCCAGCAGGTGGGAGACAGGGAGCACCCGGGGGACTGAAGCTTTCTTT
>TRBD1|.|TRBJ1-1|TRBV28|14
CASSLGQQGTEAFF
TGTGCCAGCAGTTTGGGACAGCAGGGCACTGAAGCTTTCTTT
>.|.|TRBJ2-1|TRBV11-2|16
CASSPQSGSSYNEQFF
TGTGCCAGCAGCCCCCAAAGCGGTAGCTCCTACAATGAGCAGTTCTTC
>TRBD2|.|TRBJ2-1|TRBV28|18
CASSTPGLATPTNNEQFF
TGTGCCAGCAGTACTCCGGGACTAGCGACTCCTACTAACAATGAGCAGTTCTTC
>TRBD2|few|TRBJ2-1|TRBV7-9|15
CASSSGLAAYNEQFF
TGTGCCAGCAGCTCGGGACTAGCGGCCTACAATGAGCAGTTCTTC
>.|.|TRBJ2-2|TRBV30|12
CAWSVLAGELFF
TGTGCCTGGAGTGTCCTAGCAGGGGAGCTGTTTTTT
>.|.|TRBJ2-7|TRBV25-1|11
CASSSYYEQYF
TGTGCCAGCAGTTCCTACTACGAGCAGTACTTC
>TRBD1|few|TRBJ2-3|TRBV5-4|13
CASRDRVTDTQYF
TGTGCCAGCAGGGACAGGGTTACAGATACGCAGTATTTT
>.|.|TRBJ2-2|TRBV10-1|14
CARKKRGNTGELFF
TGCGCCAGAAAAAAAAGGGGAAACACCGGGGAGCTGTTTTTT
>TRBD2|.|TRBJ2-1|TRBV7-9|17
CASSPGLAGGASYEQFF
TGTGCCAGCAGCCCGGGACTAGCGGGAGGAGCGAGTTATGAGCAGTTCTTC
>TRBD1|.|TRBJ1-3|TRBV28|16
CASSPLTGLSGNTIYF
TGTGCCAGCAGTCCCCTGACAGGGCTCTCTGGAAACACCATATATTTT
>.|.|TRBJ1-2|TRBV6-6|14
CASSYEADSYGYTF
TGTGCCAGCAGTTACGAGGCAGACTCCTATGGCTACACCTTC
>TRBD1|.|TRBJ1-1|TRBV11-3|14
CASSFRGDRGEAFF
TGTGCCAGCAGCTTCAGAGGGGACAGGGGCGAAGCTTTCTTT
>.|.|TRBJ2-7|TRBV6-1|12
CASNGDIYEQYF
TGTGCCAGCAACGGGGATATCTACGAGCAGTACTTC
>TRBD1|.|TRBJ2-5|TRBV4-1|16
CASSPSPGQRGETQYF
TGCGCCAGCAGCCCGTCGCCGGGACAGCGAGGGGAGACCCAGTACTTC
>.|.|TRBJ1-5|TRBV28|12
CASSLLEQPQHF
TGTGCCAGCAGTTTATTAGAGCAGCCCCAGCATTTT
>.|.|TRBJ1-1|TRBV6-5|15
CASSYSTGGPVEAFF
TGTGCCAGCAGTTACTCGACGGGGGGACCTGTGGAAGCTTTCTTT
>TRBD2|.|TRBJ2-7|TRBV27|15
CASRAGLAASYEQYF
TGTGCCAGCAGGGCGGGTCTAGCGGCCTCCTACGAGCAGTACTTC
>TRBD1|.|TRBJ1-5|TRBV19|14
CASSMGQGEQPQHF
TGTGCCAGTAGTATGGGCCAGGGGGAGCAGCCCCAGCATTTT
>.|.|TRBJ2-1|TRBV7-6|13
CASSPANLNEQFF
TGTGCCAGCAGCCCCGCGAATTTAAATGAGCAGTTCTTC
>TRBD2|.|TRBJ2-2|TRBV5-4|16
CASSLGPAGDLGELFF
TGTGCCAGCAGCTTGGGACCAGCGGGGGACCTCGGGGAGCTGTTTTTT
>.|.|TRBJ2-7|TRBV29-1|13
CSVGGLTAYEQYF
TGCAGCGTTGGAGGACTAACTGCCTACGAGCAGTACTTC
>TRBD2|.|TRBJ2-2|TRBV27|15
CASRLAGSNTGELFF
TGTGCCAGCAGGTTAGCGGGGTCAAACACCGGGGAGCTGTTTTTT
>TRBD1|.|TRBJ1-2|TRBV27|15
CASSPGVQGAGGYTF
TGTGCCAGCAGCCCAGGCGTCCAGGGGGCTGGTGGCTACACCTTC
>.|once|TRBJ1-4|TRBV6-5|16
CASSYRFGATNEKLFF
TGTGCCAGCAGTTATCGGTTCGGGGCAACTAATGAAAAACTGTTTTTT
>TRBD2|.|TRBJ2-3|TRBV5-3|16
CARTKGTSGTTDTQYF
TGTGCCAGAACGAAAGGGACTAGCGGTACCACAGATACGCAGTATTTT
>TRBD2|.|TRBJ2-5|TRBV19|17
CASSIGRGTSVRETQYF
TGTGCCAGTAGTATCGGCCGAGGGACTAGCGTAAGAGAGACCCAGTACTTC
>.|.|TRBJ1-5|TRBV6-5|16
CASSYFPQGSNQPQHF
TGTGCCAGCAGTTACTTCCCGCAGGGGAGCAATCAGCCCCAGCATTTT
>.|.|TRBJ2-7|TRBV6-5|14
CASSSYDGGREQYF
TGTGCCAGCAGCTCCTATGACGGGGGGCGTGAGCAGTACTTC
>TRBD2|.|TRBJ2-7|TRBV19|14
CASSVSGSSNEQYF
TGTGCCAGTAGTGTCAGCGGGAGTTCCAACGAGCAGTACTTC
>TRBD1|.|TRBJ1-4|TRBV9|13
CASSRDSNEKLFF
TGTGCCAGCTCCCGGGACAGTAATGAAAAACTGTTTTTT
>TRBD2|.|TRBJ2-7|TRBV23-1|18
CASRLGGRSAGGSYEQYF
TGCGCCAGCAGGCTCGGGGGGAGGTCAGCGGGAGGGTCTTACGAGCAGTACTTC
>.|.|TRBJ1-1|TRBV7-9|13
CSSSRNRDTEAFF
TGTTCCAGCAGCAGAAACAGGGACACTGAAGCTTTCTTT
>TRBD2|.|TRBJ2-1|TRBV19|15
CASSIASGIVGEQFF
TGTGCCAGTAGTATAGCTAGCGGGATAGTAGGTGAGCAGTTCTTC
>.|.|TRBJ1-2|TRBV7-9|14
CASSLRRGDYGYTF
TGTGCCAGCAGCTTGAGGCGGGGAGACTATGGCTACACCTTC
>.|.|TRBJ2-1|TRBV7-2|15
CASSFSGDRRNEQFF
TGTGCCAGCAGCTTCTCGGGAGATCGGAGGAATGAGCAGTTCTTC
>.|.|TRBJ2-2|TRBV9|16
CASSAYQGTNTGELFF
TGTGCCAGCAGCGCTTATCAGGGGACGAACACCGGGGAGCTGTTTTTT